Included here is one T cell receptor beta chain sequence, with context. What it binds is unknown. Germline values: CDR1 MNHNS, CDR2 SASEGT. This CDR3 is built from 15 residues. V lost 2 bases and J lost 5, with 12 bases in between. Sequenced by immunoSEQ multiplex PCR; TCRdb stores in-frame clones only, minus some. The sample has under 100,000 clones, 81% seen once. These data come from a study of OX40 agonist ivuxolimab in advanced cancers. In the study overall: Dose-escalation cases comprised hepatocellular carcinoma, melanoma, renal cell or head and neck cancer.

Study-level points and caveats: Clonal expansion from baseline to week 6 occurred in both CD4+ and CD8+ T cells.

The chain has TRBV6-1 and TRBJ1-4; unclear D gene. The sequences come from CD4+ or CD8+ T cells sorted from blood, collected in a trial of the OX40 agonist ivuxolimab. The receptor's source is an adult with an advanced solid tumor such as melanoma, head and neck, liver or kidney cancer. For the CDR3, the DNA is TGTGCCAGCAGTGAACACAAGTTTGAGAATGAAAAACTGTTTTTT. Translated, it gives CASSEHKFENEKLFF.